The 5 T cell receptor beta chains listed next were all sequenced from one sample in a study of OX40 agonist ivuxolimab in advanced cancers. TCRdb's table, derived via immunoSEQ multiplex PCR, lists solely in-frame clones and lacks some. Of around 57,000 clones detected, 84% appear once; the ten largest clones hold 2.4%. The source was CD4+ or CD8+ T cells sorted from blood, collected in a trial of the OX40 agonist ivuxolimab. These receptors were taken from an adult with an advanced solid tumor such as melanoma, head and neck, liver or kidney cancer.

A single count supports this clone. The chain links TRBV6-1 to TRBJ2-4, with TRBD2 identical over 11 bases. The CDR3 length is 14 residues. In germline, CDR1 is MNHNS, CDR2 SASEGT. J was trimmed by 8 bases and V by 4 bases; bases with no gene match: 4. The CDR3 loop is CASSGLAGRYIQYF. The CDR3 nucleotides are TGTGCCAGCAGTGGACTAGCGGGAAGGTACATTCAGTACTTC.

The chain has TRBV7-2 and TRBJ1-1; D is ambiguous. This CDR3 has 15 residues. Trimming took 2 bases from V and 0 from J, leaving 10 bases between them. The germline CDR1 and CDR2 sequences are SGHTA and FQGNSA. The CDR3 DNA follows: TGTGCCAGCAGCTTATACGGCATATTGAACACTGAAGCTTTCTTT. It translates to CASSLYGILNTEAFF.

The chain carries TRBV4-1 and TRBJ2-6, with 10 positions matching TRBD1. The CDR3 has 17 amino acids. V dropped 3 bases and J dropped 2; count of bases not matched to a gene: 4. Per germline, CDR1 MGHRA and CDR2 YSYEKL. Here the CDR3 reads CASSQDRGLTGANVLTF. CDR3 DNA: TGCGCCAGCAGCCAGGACAGGGGGTTAACTGGGGCCAACGTCCTGACTTTC.

The chain couples TRBV11-2 to TRBJ1-2; 7 nucleotides match TRBD1. The CDR3 runs to 14 residues. Germline-derived CDR1 and CDR2 are SGHAT and FQNNGV. J gave up 2 bases and V 5 bases, and 5 bases lay outside the gene matches. The CDR3 DNA is TGTGCCAGCAGCCCGGACAGGTCGAACTATGGCTACACCTTC. This sequence encodes CASSPDRSNYGYTF.

Comments on this clone: This same CDR3 is encoded by further DNA sequences in the sample. This chain links TRBV10-3 with TRBJ1-4; 7 nucleotides align to TRBD1. This CDR3 comprises 14 residues. Per germline, CDR1 ENHRY and CDR2 SYGVKD. V trimming: 6 bases; J trimming: 0 bases; junction bases outside the gene matches: 1. CDR3 nucleotide sequence: TGTGCCATCAGAGGGACAGCAACTAATGAAAAACTGTTTTTT. As protein: CAIRGTATNEKLFF.